This T cell receptor beta chain was documented in a study of blood T cell repertoires in COVID-19. Germline-derived CDR1 and CDR2 are LNHNV and YYDKDF (reference sequence). The V and J ends lost 1 base and 1 base respectively, with 9 bases between them. CDR3 length: 15 residues. In the study's own analysis: It was from reference gene primer amplification that nucleated cell counts were estimated. The assay was immunoSEQ multiplex PCR, and TCRdb's table has in-frame clones only and misses some. Clone size and V and J calls were adopted from that table, with D and trimming inferred from the DNA. The sample carries 130,000 or so clones, about 85% recorded once.

This TCR was recovered from a human donor in a cohort sampled during active COVID-19. The sequenced material came from peripheral blood. The chain couples TRBV15 to TRBJ2-3; tentative D call: TRBD1 (6 bases). The CDR3 sequence: CATSRGQAGTDTQYF. CDR3 nucleotide sequence: TGTGCCACCAGCAGAGGACAGGCCGGCACAGATACGCAGTATTTT.